A selection of T cell receptor beta chains follows, all from one sample in a study of T cell repertoires in cytomegalovirus infection. TCRdb ran MiXCR on the reads and lists one entry per CDR3 protein. The sample consists of about 770,000 distinct CDR3 sequences, approximately 32% of them appearing once. Antigens of these TCRs are unknown. Sequenced material: cultured CD8+ T cells from PBMCs, taken from culture after CMV antigen stimulation. The receptors were gathered from a human donor in good health (CMV status not recorded). Some clones in this sample may be carry-over from other donors' samples. Both conserved end residues are trimmed from each CDR3.

j_gene | v_gene | CDR3aa
TRBJ1-5 | TRBV9 | ASSLSGTGVQPQH
TRBJ1-6 | TRBV4-1 | ASSQDGGEVSPLH
TRBJ1-6 | TRBV4-2 | ASSQEEGNNSPLH
TRBJ2-1 | TRBV7-9 | ASSYYTRTDYEQF
TRBJ2-1 | TRBV10-3 | AISEPPQGASYNEQF
TRBJ2-5 | TRBV7-9 | ASSLQTGGQETQY
TRBJ2-7 | TRBV9 | ASSVSGTANEQY
TRBJ2-3 | TRBV7-6 | ASSKDHTDTQY
TRBJ1-1 | TRBV6-6 | ASSPRVQNTEAF
TRBJ2-4 | TRBV2 | ASSIRGQLAKNIQY
TRBJ1-6 | TRBV5-4 | ASSVTRQGNSPLH
TRBJ1-2 | TRBV7-9 | ASSFPAILGGGYT
TRBJ1-1 | TRBV7-9 | ASSHEGGMNTEAF
TRBJ1-5 | TRBV15 | ATSRETGISNQPQH
TRBJ2-1 | TRBV7-8 | ASIPGAGGPNEQF
TRBJ1-1 | TRBV27 | ASSLFSPGELNTEAF
TRBJ1-2 | TRBV6-5 | ASRPGTLPGYT
TRBJ1-2 | TRBV7-9 | ASSSTSEH
TRBJ1-4 | TRBV4-1 | ASQAGVANEKLF
TRBJ1-1 | TRBV7-4 | ASSTTVSTEAF
TRBJ1-5 | TRBV28 | ASRLQGVGQPQH
TRBJ1-2 | TRBV6-2/TRBV6-3 | ASSGQHNYGYT
TRBJ2-3 | TRBV7-6 | ASSLATSSADTQY
TRBJ1-2 | TRBV11-1 | ASSLAGGSYGYT
TRBJ1-6 | TRBV27 | ASSLFYRGPDSSPLH
TRBJ2-7 | TRBV6-5 | ASSLQTGIVYEQY
TRBJ2-3 | TRBV9 | ASSVEGSTDTQY
TRBJ2-5 | TRBV6-6 | ASSYINREQETQY
TRBJ1-1 | TRBV27 | ASEKRGQGAFEAF
TRBJ2-1 | TRBV28 | ASSFAQVDEQF
TRBJ1-3 | TRBV6-5 | ASSYRASGNTIY
TRBJ1-1 | TRBV7-6 | ASSREKNTETF
TRBJ1-1 | TRBV27 | ASSSDPGEAF
TRBJ2-1 | TRBV7-9 | ASNGIGTSGGARNEQF
TRBJ2-1 | TRBV6-1 | ASSEAGAGSYNEQF
TRBJ1-1 | TRBV10-3 | AIRGDTEAF
TRBJ1-1 | TRBV28 | ATLDRIGTEAF
TRBJ2-2 | TRBV7-2 | ASSLPQGALFSGELF
TRBJ1-1 | TRBV7-9 | ASSLRTAINTEAF
TRBJ2-1 | TRBV7-4 | ASSYVWRAGGNEQF
TRBJ2-1 | TRBV7-9 | ASSLASGQIYNEQF
TRBJ1-1 | TRBV28 | ASSLTGLGAF
TRBJ1-1 | TRBV6-6 | ASSSIGRDTEAF
TRBJ2-1 | TRBV7-9 | ASSTRSGTSGGPSSYNEQF
TRBJ1-4 | TRBV6-5 | ASRTGTNEKLF
TRBJ1-1 | TRBV29-1 | SVDTHWKTEAF
TRBJ2-7 | TRBV10-2 | ASSEFRSYEQY
TRBJ2-2 | TRBV20-1 | SARDTHQGTGELF
TRBJ2-2 | TRBV19 | ASRAALQPGELF
TRBJ1-1 | TRBV7-9 | ASSSADRGFGEAF